A selection of T cell receptor beta chains follows, all from one sample in a study of T cell changes during pregnancy in multiple sclerosis. Sequencing was performed with immunoSEQ multiplex PCR; in TCRdb, only in-frame clones are kept and a portion is missing. Here the sample spans about 83,000 clones, approximately 91% being singletons. Source: PBMCs, taken in the first trimester of pregnancy. These receptors were collected from a female donor in good health, serving as a control in a pregnancy study. Some clones in this sample may be carry-over from other donors' samples. The CDR3 runs from the conserved cysteine through the conserved F or W. Each record gives: CDR3 DNA, CDR3 protein, V gene, J gene, D gene, CDR3 length, clone size. D genes are given only for firm matches. Clone size appears in some rows only: once, few, many, or a class for an expanded clone.

cdr3_nt: TGTGCCATCAGTGTCAGCGGGGAGAACACAGATACGCAGTATTTT
cdr3_aa: CAISVSGENTDTQYF
v_call: TRBV10-3
j_call: TRBJ2-3
d_call: TRBD2
cdr3_length: 15
clone_size: NA

cdr3_nt: TGTGCCAGCAGTTTCGGGACAGCCCTTGAAGCTTTCTTT
cdr3_aa: CASSFGTALEAFF
v_call: TRBV27
j_call: TRBJ1-1
d_call: TRBD1
cdr3_length: 13
clone_size: NA

cdr3_nt: TGTGCCAGCAGTGAAGGGGAAGCGGGGGCACAAGAGACCCAGTACTTC
cdr3_aa: CASSEGEAGAQETQYF
v_call: TRBV2
j_call: TRBJ2-5
d_call: TRBD2
cdr3_length: 16
clone_size: NA

cdr3_nt: TGTGCCTGGAGTGTACCTGGAGGCGTTAACACTGAAGCTTTCTTT
cdr3_aa: CAWSVPGGVNTEAFF
v_call: TRBV30
j_call: TRBJ1-1
d_call: NA
cdr3_length: 15
clone_size: NA

cdr3_nt: TGTGCCAGCAGCCAATTCAGCTATGGCTACACCTTC
cdr3_aa: CASSQFSYGYTF
v_call: TRBV14
j_call: TRBJ1-2
d_call: NA
cdr3_length: 12
clone_size: few

cdr3_nt: TGTGCCAGCAGCTCACTAGCGGGGAACACCGGGGAGCTGTTTTTT
cdr3_aa: CASSSLAGNTGELFF
v_call: TRBV7-8
j_call: TRBJ2-2
d_call: TRBD2
cdr3_length: 15
clone_size: NA

cdr3_nt: TGTGCCAGCAGTCGGGTCGGGTCCAATTCACCCCTCCACTTT
cdr3_aa: CASSRVGSNSPLHF
v_call: TRBV25-1
j_call: TRBJ1-6
d_call: NA
cdr3_length: 14
clone_size: NA

cdr3_nt: TGTGCCAGTAGGGAGGGAGAGACCCAGTACTTC
cdr3_aa: CASREGETQYF
v_call: TRBV18
j_call: TRBJ2-5
d_call: TRBD2
cdr3_length: 11
clone_size: NA

cdr3_nt: TGCAGCGTTGAGACAGGGGGCACAGATACGCAGTATTTT
cdr3_aa: CSVETGGTDTQYF
v_call: TRBV29-1
j_call: TRBJ2-3
d_call: TRBD1
cdr3_length: 13
clone_size: NA

cdr3_nt: TGTGCCAGTAGTTTGGACAGTTATAGCAATCAGCCCCAGCATTTT
cdr3_aa: CASSLDSYSNQPQHF
v_call: TRBV19
j_call: TRBJ1-5
d_call: NA
cdr3_length: 15
clone_size: NA

cdr3_nt: TGTGCCAGCAGTCCCGGGACAGAGTATGGCTACACCTTC
cdr3_aa: CASSPGTEYGYTF
v_call: TRBV28
j_call: TRBJ1-2
d_call: TRBD1
cdr3_length: 13
clone_size: once

cdr3_nt: TGCGCCAGCAGTGAGACCCCCCATATGAGACAGGGCCCCATCTACGAGCAGTACTTC
cdr3_aa: CASSETPHMRQGPIYEQYF
v_call: TRBV10-1
j_call: TRBJ2-7
d_call: TRBD1
cdr3_length: 19
clone_size: few

cdr3_nt: TGTGCCAGCAGTCTCAGGGTCCTCGGCACTGAAGCTTTCTTT
cdr3_aa: CASSLRVLGTEAFF
v_call: TRBV11-1
j_call: TRBJ1-1
d_call: NA
cdr3_length: 14
clone_size: NA

cdr3_nt: TGTGCCAGCAGCGGACGGGACGCCGGGGGAAAGGGCTACACCTTC
cdr3_aa: CASSGRDAGGKGYTF
v_call: TRBV7-8
j_call: TRBJ1-2
d_call: NA
cdr3_length: 15
clone_size: NA

cdr3_nt: TGTGCCAGCAGCAAAGTCGACAGGGACTACAATGAGCAGTTCTTC
cdr3_aa: CASSKVDRDYNEQFF
v_call: TRBV21-1
j_call: TRBJ2-1
d_call: NA
cdr3_length: 15
clone_size: NA

cdr3_nt: TGTGCCAGTAGGAATAGCGGGACTGGGACAGATACGCAGTATTTT
cdr3_aa: CASRNSGTGTDTQYF
v_call: TRBV19
j_call: TRBJ2-3
d_call: TRBD2
cdr3_length: 15
clone_size: NA

cdr3_nt: TGTGCCACCAGCACAGGGCCTGGGAGCAATCAGCCCCAGCATTTT
cdr3_aa: CATSTGPGSNQPQHF
v_call: TRBV15
j_call: TRBJ1-5
d_call: NA
cdr3_length: 15
clone_size: once

cdr3_nt: TGTGCCAGCAGTCTCAGGGTGTCCTACAATGAGCAGTTCTTC
cdr3_aa: CASSLRVSYNEQFF
v_call: TRBV27
j_call: TRBJ2-1
d_call: NA
cdr3_length: 14
clone_size: NA

cdr3_nt: TGCGCCAGCAGCCAGACGAGTAGCGACTACAATGAGCAGTTCTTC
cdr3_aa: CASSQTSSDYNEQFF
v_call: TRBV4-3
j_call: TRBJ2-1
d_call: NA
cdr3_length: 15
clone_size: NA

cdr3_nt: TGTGCCAGCAGCTTAATGTCTAGCGGCCACAATGAGCAGTTCTTC
cdr3_aa: CASSLMSSGHNEQFF
v_call: TRBV11-2
j_call: TRBJ2-1
d_call: TRBD2
cdr3_length: 15
clone_size: once

cdr3_nt: TGTGCCAGTAGTATTTGGGGGGGCGATGAGCAGTTCTTC
cdr3_aa: CASSIWGGDEQFF
v_call: TRBV19
j_call: TRBJ2-1
d_call: NA
cdr3_length: 13
clone_size: once

cdr3_nt: TGTGCCAGCAGTCCCCCCAGGGGGAGTGGCTACACCTTC
cdr3_aa: CASSPPRGSGYTF
v_call: TRBV28
j_call: TRBJ1-2
d_call: TRBD1
cdr3_length: 13
clone_size: NA

cdr3_nt: TGTGCCAGCAGCTTACCAGTAACCTACGAGCAGTACTTC
cdr3_aa: CASSLPVTYEQYF
v_call: TRBV7-2
j_call: TRBJ2-7
d_call: NA
cdr3_length: 13
clone_size: NA

cdr3_nt: TGTGCCAGAAGCCGTATGGGACAGGGGCGTGAGCAGTACTTC
cdr3_aa: CARSRMGQGREQYF
v_call: TRBV5-3
j_call: TRBJ2-7
d_call: TRBD1
cdr3_length: 14
clone_size: NA

cdr3_nt: TGTGCCAGCAGCTTGGTGGCAGGGGGCTTCGGCATGAACACTGAAGCTTTCTTT
cdr3_aa: CASSLVAGGFGMNTEAFF
v_call: TRBV5-8
j_call: TRBJ1-1
d_call: TRBD1
cdr3_length: 18
clone_size: NA

cdr3_nt: TGTGCCAGCAGCCAAGACAGGGTACCCGACACTGAAGCTTTCTTT
cdr3_aa: CASSQDRVPDTEAFF
v_call: TRBV4-2
j_call: TRBJ1-1
d_call: NA
cdr3_length: 15
clone_size: NA

cdr3_nt: TGCAGCGTTGAAGATCCGGGCACTGAAGCTTTCTTT
cdr3_aa: CSVEDPGTEAFF
v_call: TRBV29-1
j_call: TRBJ1-1
d_call: NA
cdr3_length: 12
clone_size: NA

cdr3_nt: TGTGCCAGCAGCTTATGGGACACCCAAGAGACCCAGTACTTC
cdr3_aa: CASSLWDTQETQYF
v_call: TRBV5-6
j_call: TRBJ2-5
d_call: NA
cdr3_length: 14
clone_size: NA

cdr3_nt: TGTGCCAGCAGCTTCGACAGGGGACCTTACAATGAGCAGTTCTTC
cdr3_aa: CASSFDRGPYNEQFF
v_call: TRBV5-6
j_call: TRBJ2-1
d_call: TRBD1
cdr3_length: 15
clone_size: NA

cdr3_nt: TGTGCCATCAGTGAGGGGCAGGGGGCTAATTCACCCCTCCACTTT
cdr3_aa: CAISEGQGANSPLHF
v_call: TRBV10-3
j_call: TRBJ1-6
d_call: TRBD1
cdr3_length: 15
clone_size: NA

cdr3_nt: TGTGCCAGCTCACCCTACGGGACTGACTATGGCTACACCTTC
cdr3_aa: CASSPYGTDYGYTF
v_call: TRBV18
j_call: TRBJ1-2
d_call: NA
cdr3_length: 14
clone_size: NA